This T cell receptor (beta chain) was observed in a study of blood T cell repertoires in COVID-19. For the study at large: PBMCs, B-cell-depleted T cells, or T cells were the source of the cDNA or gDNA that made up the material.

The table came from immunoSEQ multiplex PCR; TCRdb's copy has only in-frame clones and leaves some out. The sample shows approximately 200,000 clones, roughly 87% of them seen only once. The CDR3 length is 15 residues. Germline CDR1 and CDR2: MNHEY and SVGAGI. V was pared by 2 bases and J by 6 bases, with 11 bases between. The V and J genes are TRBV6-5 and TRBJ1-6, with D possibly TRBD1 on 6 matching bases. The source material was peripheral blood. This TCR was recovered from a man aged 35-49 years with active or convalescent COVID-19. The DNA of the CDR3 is TGTGCCAGCAGTTACGACAGGAGCTCTAATTCACCCCTCCACTTT. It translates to CASSYDRSSNSPLHF.